The entry below describes one T cell receptor beta chain. This record belongs to a study of blood T cell repertoires in COVID-19. About the research overall: There were acute and convalescent COVID-19 samples, and they came from the United States, Italy and Spain. PBMCs, B-cell-depleted T cells, or T cells provided the cDNA or gDNA that made up the material.

The CDR3 runs 17 residues. Germline trimming cut 0 bases from V and 4 bases from J; bases unmatched to any gene: 5. Looked up from germline, CDR1 is LGHDT and CDR2 is YNNKEL (reference sequence). Sequenced by immunoSEQ multiplex PCR; TCRdb stores in-frame clones only, minus some. The table has some 320,000 clones, roughly 86% seen once. The V gene is TRBV3-1 (or the pseudogene TRBV3-2), the J gene TRBJ2-1, with TRBD2 matching 11 bases. This receptor was obtained from a woman aged 45-59 years who had recovered from COVID-19. Sequencing was performed on peripheral blood. This chain's CDR3 is CASSQDPGLAAYNEQFF. CDR3 nucleotide sequence: TGTGCCAGCAGCCAAGATCCGGGACTAGCGGCTTACAATGAGCAGTTCTTC.